This TCR beta chain was recovered during a study of blood T cell repertoires in COVID-19. Background on the study: Some COVID-19 samples were acute and others convalescent; all came from the United States, Italy and Spain. PBMCs, B-cell-depleted T cells, or T cells provided the cDNA or gDNA that made up the material.

TCRdb keeps only in-frame clones here, not all; method: immunoSEQ multiplex PCR. The sample has approximately 220,000 clones, more than 80% seen once. The study drew participants aged roughly 18 to 95 years from some 23 US areas. Two negative PCRs, clearance, or symptom resolution characterized the recovered Cohort 3 donors. This CDR3 contains 18 residues. V was clipped by 3 bases and J by 1 base; unmatched bases: 3. Germline CDR1 SGHDT, CDR2 YYEEEE. Sequenced sample: PBMCs or T cells enriched from blood (not recorded which). The chain couples TRBV5-6 to TRBJ2-6; 14 positions agree with TRBD2. The receptor was isolated from a man aged 25 to 40 who had recovered from COVID-19. In DNA form, the CDR3 reads TGTGCCAGCAGCTGCGGGACTAGCGGGAGTTCTGGGGCCAACGTCCTGACTTTC. Protein product: CASSCGTSGSSGANVLTF.